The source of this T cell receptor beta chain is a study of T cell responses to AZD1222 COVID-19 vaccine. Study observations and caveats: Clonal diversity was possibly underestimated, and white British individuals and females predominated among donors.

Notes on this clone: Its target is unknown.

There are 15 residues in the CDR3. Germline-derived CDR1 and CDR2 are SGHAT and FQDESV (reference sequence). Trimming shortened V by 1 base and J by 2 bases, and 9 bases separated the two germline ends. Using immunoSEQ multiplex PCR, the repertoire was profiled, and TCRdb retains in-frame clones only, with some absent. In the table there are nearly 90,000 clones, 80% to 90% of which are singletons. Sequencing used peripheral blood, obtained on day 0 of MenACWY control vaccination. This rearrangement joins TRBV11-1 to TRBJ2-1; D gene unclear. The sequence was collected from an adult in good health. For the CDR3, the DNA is TGTGCCAGCAGCTTAGGGGCTAATACCTACAATGAGCAGTTCTTC. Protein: CASSLGANTYNEQFF.